The 18 T cell receptor beta chains reported below all come from one sample, sequenced in a study of cytomegalovirus exposure and HLA in healthy donors listed by TCRdb under 2017. Receptor libraries were prepared by the immunoSEQ multiplex PCR assay. For the multiplex PCR, a mixture combining 60 forward primers for TCR Vbeta segments and 13 reverse primers for TCR Jbeta segments was used. Here the immuneACCESS table is served through TCRdb, limited to in-frame sequences with V and J called. Missing clones are a known gap in these copies; in checked studies unresolved V genes cover under half, and the rest lacks a known reason. The sample table holds about 190,000 clones, of which just under 80% were seen once. Together, the top ten hold about 6% of the sample. Material for sequencing was PBMCs. The receptors were sampled from a woman aged 25-40 years in good health and CMV-seropositive.

The chain recombines TRBV6-6 with TRBJ2-7; tentatively, D is TRBD2 (5 bases). The CDR3 loop spans 13 amino acids. The germline V and J ends were trimmed by 7 bases and 3 bases, with 13 bases remaining between them. Germline V gives CDR1 MNHNY, CDR2 SVGAGI (reference sequence). CDR3 DNA: TGTGCCAGCAACGGACTCTTAAACTACGAGCAGTACTTC. It translates to CASNGLLNYEQYF.

This clone was seen more than once but under ten times. The V and J genes are TRBV4-2 and TRBJ1-2; 8 bases agree with TRBD1. The CDR3 is 12 amino acids. With 0 bases clipped from V and 11 bases from J, the junction kept 2 bases outside the gene matches. Germline assignment: CDR1 LGHNA and CDR2 YNFKEQ. CDR3 coding DNA: TGTGCCAGCAGCCAAGACACAGGGGGGTACACCTTC. Amino acid sequence: CASSQDTGGYTF.

The chain carries TRBV5-4 and TRBJ2-3; D is undetermined. Germline CDR1 reads SGHNT; CDR2 reads YYREEE (reference sequence). CDR3 length equals 13 residues. Trimming cost V 6 bases and J 3 bases, with 11 bases left between them. CDR3 loop: CASKPSQTDTQYF. DNA of the CDR3: TGTGCCAGCAAACCCTCCCAGACAGATACGCAGTATTTT.

This clone has just one count. V gene TRBV6-4 combines with J gene TRBJ1-2; 7 nucleotides match TRBD1. This CDR3 has 15 amino acids. V was pared by 5 bases and J by 3 bases, with 9 bases of the junction left unmatched. The germline V gene has CDR1 MRHNA and CDR2 SNTAGT. The CDR3: CASSPYRGDYYGYTF. The CDR3 coding sequence is TGTGCCAGCAGTCCATACAGGGGAGACTACTATGGCTACACCTTC.

This CDR3 is CASGWGPEDTQYF. The CDR3, as DNA: TGTGCCAGCGGGTGGGGGCCGGAAGATACGCAGTATTTT. This chain connects TRBV6-1 to TRBJ2-3, with D tentatively TRBD1 (6 bases). Germline V CDR1 and CDR2: MNHNS, SASEGT. This CDR3 is 13 amino acids long. V lost 8 bases to trimming and J lost 5 bases, with 14 bases between them.

The J gene is TRBJ2-5, the V gene TRBV4-1; D unresolved. The ends were cut back, 4 bases at V and 3 bases at J, with 15 bases in the middle. The CDR3 spans 15 residues. Germline V gene lookup returns CDR1 MGHRA and CDR2 YSYEKL. The CDR3 reads CASSPDPGRKETQYF. CDR3 DNA sequence: TGCGCCAGCAGCCCAGACCCCGGCAGGAAAGAGACCCAGTACTTC.

The J gene is TRBJ2-1, the V gene TRBV7-9, with D possibly matching TRBD2 (5 bases). The germline gives CDR1 SEHNR, CDR2 FQNEAQ (reference sequence). This CDR3 contains 14 residues. Trimming pared 4 bases from V and 8 bases from J, leaving 15 bases between. CDR3: CASSYEGMGDEQFF. In nucleotides, the CDR3 is TGTGCCAGCAGCTATGAGGGAATGGGCGATGAGCAGTTCTTC.

This clone was picked up a small number of times. This chain joins TRBV6-5 and TRBJ1-2; D gene ambiguous. CDR3 length: 14 residues. V was cut by 2 bases and J by 4 bases, with 11 bases left in between. Germline V CDR1 and CDR2: MNHEY, SVGAGI. The CDR3: CASSYGTAGYGYTF. The CDR3 region has the DNA TGTGCCAGCAGTTACGGAACAGCGGGCTATGGCTACACCTTC.

The chain's CDR3 is CASSLGAVPYEQYF. The CDR3 nucleotides read TGTGCCAGCAGCTTGGGGGCAGTACCCTACGAGCAGTACTTC. This chain joins TRBV5-6 and TRBJ2-7, with no clear D. From germline, CDR1 is SGHDT and CDR2 YYEEEE. The CDR3 length is 14 residues. Trimming took off 0 bases at V and 2 bases at J, with 9 bases between the two ends.

The chain recombines TRBV6-5 with TRBJ2-3; possible D gene TRBD2, 7 bases. With 10 bases removed from V and 2 bases from J, the gap between germline ends came to 16 bases. CDR1 is MNHEY, CDR2 SVGAGI, per germline. This CDR3 has 14 amino acids. Written as DNA, the CDR3 is TGTGCCACCACAGGGAGGGGATTCACAGATACGCAGTATTTT. As protein: CATTGRGFTDTQYF.

This chain links TRBV13 with TRBJ1-2; D might be TRBD1 (5 bases). Germline CDR1 is PRHDT and CDR2 is FYEKMQ (reference sequence). This CDR3 has 14 amino acids. The germline V and J ends were trimmed by 3 bases and 5 bases, with 13 bases remaining between them. As DNA, the CDR3 is TGTGCCAGCAGCTTTTCGGTGGGGCCTTATGGCTACACCTTC. Translated, it gives CASSFSVGPYGYTF.

V is TRBV28 and J is TRBJ2-7; TRBD1 agrees at 8 bases. The CDR3 covers 14 residues. Germline V CDR1 and CDR2: MDHEN, SYDVKM. Losses at the gene ends were 6 bases for V and 3 bases for J; bases not matched to a gene: 7. Written as DNA, the CDR3 is TGTGCCAGCAGGCCTACAGGGGGTTACTACGAGCAGTACTTC. Translating gives CASRPTGGYYEQYF.

This clone was seen only once. The junction shows a germline mismatch at one end, possibly a read error. The chain links TRBV10-2 to TRBJ2-2, with TRBD2 matching over 7 bases. Per the germline V gene, CDR1 is WSHSY and CDR2 is SAAADI. The CDR3 has 12 residues. CDR3 loop: CAGGLGTEELFF. The CDR3 nucleotides read TGCGCCGGTGGACTAGGGACCGAGGAGCTGTTTTTT.

V and J are TRBV6-1 and TRBJ1-5, with 8 bases fitting TRBD1. The trim removed 3 bases at V and 6 bases at J, leaving 7 bases unmatched. The CDR3 length is 15 residues. The germline CDR1 and CDR2 sequences are MNHNS and SASEGT. The CDR3 DNA follows: TGTGCCAGCAGTGAGGCAGGGGGCGATTTTCAGCCCCAGCATTTT. This gives the protein CASSEAGGDFQPQHF.

This clone was picked up a small number of times. This chain joins TRBV4-1 and TRBJ1-4; 7 nucleotides line up with TRBD1. The CDR3 is 16 amino acids. J was trimmed by 5 bases and V by 4 bases; bases with no gene match: 10. Germline V CDR1 and CDR2: MGHRA, YSYEKL. This CDR3 is CASSPRGGTENEKLFF. The CDR3, as DNA: TGCGCCAGCAGCCCCAGAGGTGGGACAGAGAATGAAAAACTGTTTTTT.

The CDR3 coding sequence is TGCGCCAGCAGCCACCGTTCGGGACTAGCGGAATACAATGAGCAGTTCTTC. This codes for CASSHRSGLAEYNEQFF. The rearrangement uses TRBV4-1 and TRBJ2-1; the match to TRBD2 covers 11 bases. Germline loops: CDR1 MGHRA, CDR2 YSYEKL. This CDR3 spans 17 amino acids. The V segment lost 3 bases and the J segment 4 bases; nucleotides outside the gene matches: 8.

This clone was picked up one time. The V and J genes are TRBV27 and TRBJ2-1, with D maybe TRBD1 (7 bases). In germline, CDR1 is MNHEY, CDR2 SMNVEV (reference sequence). The length of the CDR3 is 16 residues. V was pared by 5 bases and J by 4 bases, with 18 bases between. The CDR3 is CASSLRTGGGYNEQFF. The CDR3, as DNA: TGTGCCAGCAGTCTTCGGACAGGAGGGGGATACAATGAGCAGTTCTTC.

This clone has a handful of counts. J is TRBJ1-4 and V is TRBV6-5; possibly TRBD1 for D (6 bases). Per germline, CDR1 MNHEY and CDR2 SVGAGI. Trimming stripped 6 bases from V and 7 bases from J, with 15 bases between. This CDR3 contains 14 residues. CDR3 sequence reads: CASSDQGKSEKLFF. The CDR3 nucleotides are TGTGCCAGCAGCGATCAGGGGAAGAGTGAAAAACTGTTTTTT.